This TCR beta chain was sequenced in a study of identical twins. Study-level results: Modelling underestimated the level of out-of-frame TCR alpha sharing observed in monozygotic twins. Low generation probability was overrepresented in out-of-frame alpha sequences shared by twins. Invariant MAIT and iNKT cells are populations that could partly confound zero-insertion analyses.

A template switching step contributed a universal primer site, while unique molecular identifiers were present in the cDNA. TCRdb re-called the 5' RACE reads through MiXCR, storing one row per CDR3 protein. Of 1.5 million to 2 million distinct CDR3 sequences in the sample, 25% to 35% are singletons; the top ten hold 0.27%. Regarding this clonotype: Its specificity is unknown.

CDR1 MDHEN and CDR2 SYDVKM come from the germline V gene. Trimming took 5 bases from V and 7 from J, leaving 21 bases between them. This CDR3 region has 16 residues. The TCR was taken from a newborn girl in good health. This rearrangement joins TRBV28 to TRBJ2-1; D perhaps matches TRBD2 (6 bases). What was sequenced was cord blood. This CDR3 is CASSEGGGGRNNEQFF. DNA for the CDR3: TGTGCCAGCAGTGAGGGAGGTGGGGGACGCAATAATGAGCAGTTCTTC.